This section outlines one T cell receptor beta chain sequence together with its context. Its target is unknown. The record originates from a study of T cells after yellow fever vaccination. Study findings and constraints: The study re-detected most primary-vaccination clones after the booster (about 96% CD4, roughly 85% CD8). Peak timing came faster in the weaker secondary response, day 5 versus 15. Abundant clonotypes from the bulk population could contaminate FACS-sorted repertoires.

Template switching by 5'RACE produced TCR cDNA, adding a universal primer site and UMIs. TCRdb re-called the 5' RACE reads through MiXCR, storing one row per CDR3 protein. The sample has approximately 610,000 distinct CDR3 sequences; around a sixth are singletons. Germline V CDR1 and CDR2: SNHLY, FYNNEI. With V trimmed by 6 bases and J by 7 bases, 21 bases remained unmatched. The CDR3 runs to 18 residues. This specimen consisted of PBMCs, obtained roughly 5 days after the first yellow fever vaccination. V is TRBV2 and J is TRBJ2-4, with 7 positions matching TRBD1. This clonotype was obtained from a man between 18 and 29 years old who received the YFV17D yellow fever vaccine. This CDR3 reads CASRNKNLWETGPNIQYF. The CDR3 coding sequence is TGTGCCAGCAGGAACAAGAATCTGTGGGAGACAGGGCCGAACATTCAGTACTTC.